This TCR beta chain came from a study of human T cells and chemical hapten exposure. Whole-study context: Patients had diphenylcyclopropenone applied to the scalp weekly throughout the roughly 25-week study. Reading of the patch tests, which applied 0.01% DPC to the upper back, occurred at 6 days. Diagnoses of alopecia areata, totalis or universalis occurred in mostly female patients.

TCRdb fed the RACE reads into MiXCR, producing one record per CDR3 protein. This table has some 170,000 distinct CDR3 sequences, about 22% appearing once. As for time point: patch test 1, 2 weeks after DPC sensitization. Treatment in this sample: therapeutic diphenylcyclopropenone sensitization with weekly scalp DPC. Researchers extracted total RNA from unfractionated whole blood. This clonotype was seen a handful of times. The CDR3 is made up of 15 amino acids. CDR1 and CDR2 (germline): SNHLY, FYNNEI. V gave up 6 bases and J gave up 1 base, with 12 bases separating them. This chain connects TRBV2 to TRBJ2-2; the D gene could be TRBD1 or TRBD2 (5 bases each). This clonotype was sampled from a woman in her forties or fifties with alopecia areata. Some clones in this sample may be carry-over from other donors' samples. Sequenced material: whole blood, taken in connection with sensitization to the hapten diphenylcyclopropenone (DPC). The CDR3 bases are TGTGCCAGCAGACTGGGGACCCGGAACACCGGGGAGCTGTTTTTT. This codes for CASRLGTRNTGELFF.